Below are 9 T cell receptor beta chains sequenced from a single sample in a study of blood T cell repertoires in COVID-19. TCRdb's copy holds only in-frame clones and misses some; the assay was immunoSEQ multiplex PCR. The profile shows 240,000 or so clones, 80% to 90% of them singletons. The sequencing sample was made of peripheral blood. Receptors originate from a woman older than 75 with COVID-19, enrolled during active disease.

J is TRBJ1-1 and V is TRBV20-1; D is unresolved. From germline, CDR1 is DFQATT and CDR2 SNEGSKA (reference sequence). Trimming took off 3 bases at V and 5 bases at J, with 10 bases between the two ends. This CDR3 comprises 12 residues. Here the CDR3 DNA reads TGCAGTGCTAGTGACCAGTGGACTGAAGCTTTCTTT. This codes for CSASDQWTEAFF.

This clone was seen a handful of times. V and J are TRBV5-5 and TRBJ1-1; 8 nucleotides match TRBD1. The CDR3 contains 12 residues. V lost 4 bases to trimming and J lost 11 bases; unmatched junction nucleotides: 7. Germline V gives CDR1 SGHKS, CDR2 YYEKEE (reference sequence). DNA for the CDR3: TGTGCCAGCAGCCTGGACAGGGTAAGGGCTTTCTTT. Its translation: CASSLDRVRAFF. Filled out from reference TRBV5-5 and TRBJ1-1, the complete variable domain reads DAGVTQSPTHLIKTRGQQVTLRCSPISGHKSVSWYQQVLGQGPQFIFQYYEKEERGRGNFPDRFSARQFPNYSSELNVNALLLGDSALYLCASSLDRVRAFFGQGTRLTVV.

This clone was recorded a few times. The V gene is TRBV25-1, the J gene TRBJ1-6; 7 positions agree with TRBD1. The J segment lost 9 bases and the V segment lost 3 bases, leaving 2 bases of the junction unmatched. The germline V gene encodes CDR1 MGHDK and CDR2 SYGVNS. CDR3 length: 13 residues. The CDR3 DNA sequence: TGTGCCAGCAGTGAGACAGGGACTTCACCCCTCCACTTT. Protein sequence: CASSETGTSPLHF.

This clone was counted once. The chain employs TRBV5-1 and TRBJ2-5; D is unclear. The CDR3 runs to 13 residues. V was pared by 6 bases and J by 2 bases, with 11 bases between. Looked up from germline, CDR1 is SGHRS and CDR2 is YFSETQ. The CDR3 reads CASTTGLQETQYF. CDR3 in DNA: TGCGCCAGCACTACCGGGTTACAAGAGACCCAGTACTTC.

The V call is TRBV11-2, the J call TRBJ2-1; 7 nucleotides align to TRBD2. CDR3 length equals 17 residues. Germline assignment: CDR1 SGHAT and CDR2 FQNNGV. V lost 1 base, J lost 3 bases, and 9 bases stayed unmatched. CDR3 amino acids: CASSLAGLAVLYNEQFF. In DNA, the CDR3 is TGTGCCAGCAGCTTAGCTGGGCTAGCGGTACTCTACAATGAGCAGTTCTTC. Full variable domain (rest looked up from reference TRBV11-2 and TRBJ2-1): EAGVAQSPRYKIIEKRQSVAFWCNPISGHATLYWYQQILGQGPKLLIQFQNNGVVDDSQLPKDRFSAERLKGVDSTLKIQPAKLEDSAVYLCASSLAGLAVLYNEQFFGPGTRLTVL.

The J gene is TRBJ1-5, the V gene TRBV2; D gene ambiguous. This CDR3 has 14 residues. Germline V gene lookup returns CDR1 SNHLY and CDR2 FYNNEI. With 6 bases removed from V and 0 bases from J, the gap between germline ends came to 9 bases. CDR3 sequence reads: CASSTVFSNQPQHF. CDR3 bases: TGTGCCAGCAGCACGGTCTTTAGCAATCAGCCCCAGCATTTT. The whole variable domain, filled in from reference TRBV2 and TRBJ1-5, reads EPEVTQTPSHQVTQMGQEVILRCVPISNHLYFYWYRQILGQKVEFLVSFYNNEISEKSEIFDDQFSVERPDGSNFTLKIRSTKLEDSAMYFCASSTVFSNQPQHFGDGTRLSIL.

This clone occurred a few times. The chain recombines TRBV4-1 with TRBJ1-4; 9 bases line up with TRBD1. V gave up 1 base and J gave up 7 bases; unmatched junction bases: 7. This CDR3 is built from 16 residues. Germline V lookup: CDR1 MGHRA, CDR2 YSYEKL. CDR3 region: CASSQGTGGSVEKLFF. The CDR3 DNA reads as TGCGCCAGCAGCCAAGGAACAGGGGGCTCGGTTGAAAAACTGTTTTTT.

The chain is built from TRBV27 and TRBJ1-2; D unresolved. The germline gives CDR1 MNHEY, CDR2 SMNVEV (reference sequence). The CDR3 consists of 14 residues. With 6 bases removed from V and 12 bases from J, the gap between germline ends came to 23 bases. In DNA, the CDR3 is TGTGCCAGCAGGAGAGTCGGGAGCTCCCTCTTTCACACCTTC. This gives the protein CASRRVGSSLFHTF.

This chain links TRBV18 with TRBJ1-6; tentatively, D is TRBD1 (5 bases). The CDR3 covers 16 residues. Germline CDR1 reads KGHSH; CDR2 reads LQKENI. The ends were cut back, 2 bases at V and 0 bases at J, with 8 bases in the middle. The DNA for the CDR3 is TGTGCCAGCTCACCAACCAGGGACTCCTATAATTCACCCCTCCACTTT. Translation: CASSPTRDSYNSPLHF.